This T cell receptor (beta chain) was found in a study of tumor-infiltrating lymphocytes in primary liver carcinoma. The CDR3 contains 15 residues. The investigators made TCR beta cDNA from roughly 0.45 ug total RNA, using a constant-region primer. Employing slightly modified ARM-PCR, three nested multiplex PCR rounds were run, and these gave rise to the TCR beta libraries. In the first two PCR rounds, TRBV1-TRBV30 forward primers were paired with a C-beta reverse primer, and each round lasted approximately 9 cycles. TCRdb ran MiXCR on the multiplex PCR reads and lists one entry per CDR3 protein. The sample holds approximately 300,000 distinct CDR3 sequences, 60% to 80% seen once. In this sample, this clonotype turned up a few times. Antigen unknown. This may be a read error, as it is one base from a much larger clone. General observations from the study: Tumor tissue displayed a significantly greater top-250-clone fraction than blood (p = 0.039).

RNA isolated from unsorted whole blood supplied the blood RNA, with germline DNA also extracted. The sample was peripheral blood. V gene TRBV12-3 or TRBV12-4 combines with J gene TRBJ2-6, with D unclear. The TCR originated in a middle-aged man with primary liver carcinoma and hepatitis B virus infection. CDR3 coding DNA: TGTGCCAGCAGCCGCCTTGGCGGTGGGACCAACGTCCTGACTTTC. This sequence encodes CASSRLGGGTNVLTF.